Presented here are 24 T cell receptor beta chains from one specimen sequenced in a study of T-cell reconstitution after alpha-beta-depleted transplantation in children. Unique molecular identifiers were used to barcode this TCRbeta library. Each CDR3 protein gets one entry after TCRdb re-called the PCR reads with MiXCR. The sample lists 190,000 or so distinct CDR3 sequences, around 6.8% occurring once. This sample comprised PBMCs from the stem cell graft donor, obtained from the stem cell graft. These receptors came from a human donor who donated a stem cell graft to a child with Wiskott-Aldrich syndrome.

This clonotype was seen a few times. The J gene is TRBJ2-7, the V gene TRBV11-2; 9 bases map to TRBD1. There are 16 residues in the CDR3. J gave up 4 bases and V 5 bases, and 12 bases lay outside the gene matches. Germline CDR1 reads SGHAT; CDR2 reads FQNNGV. The CDR3 DNA is TGTGCCAGCAGCCTTGGACAGGGGCCAGGTGATTACGAGCAGTACTTC. Amino acid sequence: CASSLGQGPGDYEQYF.

This clonotype appeared many times. The chain links TRBV29-1 to TRBJ2-1; D is perhaps TRBD2 (6 bases). The germline CDR1 and CDR2 sequences are SQVTM and ANQGSEA. This CDR3 has 13 amino acids. The CDR3 DNA is TGCACTTATCAGGCCGGGACTTTGGATGAGCAGTTCTTC. Translation: CTYQAGTLDEQFF.

This clonotype was observed at least ten times. The chain has TRBV7-8 and TRBJ2-7; tentative D call: TRBD2 (6 bases). Germline V gene sequence: CDR1 SGHVS, CDR2 FQNEAQ. The CDR3 has 16 residues. Trimming shortened V by 4 bases and J by 3 bases, and 19 bases separated the two germline ends. DNA of the CDR3: TGTGCCAGCAGCTCTCCCCGGGACTCAGATTACTACGAGCAGTACTTC. The encoded protein is CASSSPRDSDYYEQYF.

This clonotype was found many times. The gene calls are TRBV20-1 and TRBJ1-2; D call uncertain. Trimming cost V 0 bases and J 6 bases, with 11 bases left between them. The CDR3 runs 13 residues. Germline-derived CDR1 and CDR2 are DFQATT and SNEGSKA (reference sequence). DNA for the CDR3: TGCAGTGCTAGAGATACTCGGAGGAATGGCTACACCTTC. This encodes CSARDTRRNGYTF.

The chain has TRBV11-2 and TRBJ1-1, with TRBD1 as a possible D gene (6 bases). Deletions cut 3 bases from V and 5 bases from J, with 13 bases between. Germline V gives CDR1 SGHAT, CDR2 FQNNGV. The CDR3 spans 14 residues. The CDR3 loop is CASSFTGSGTEAFF. In DNA, the CDR3 is TGTGCCAGCAGCTTCACAGGGTCGGGAACTGAAGCTTTCTTT.

This clonotype was recorded at least ten times. V usage is TRBV13 and J usage is TRBJ1-4, with a tentative D call TRBD1 (5 bases). The germline gives CDR1 PRHDT, CDR2 FYEKMQ (reference sequence). V lost 2 bases and J 8 bases, leaving 12 bases between the germline ends. There are 14 residues in the CDR3. DNA of the CDR3: TGTGCCAGCAGCTTAAAGCAGGGCTTGGAAAAACTGTTTTTT. This sequence encodes CASSLKQGLEKLFF.

This clonotype appeared many times. Written as DNA, the CDR3 is TGTGCCAGCAGTTCTACCGGGACAGGTAATCCGCGCGAGCAGTACTTC. Translation: CASSSTGTGNPREQYF. The chain has TRBV12-3 or TRBV12-4 and TRBJ2-7; 8 bases are a match to TRBD1. CDR3 length equals 16 residues. The V gene end was trimmed by 4 bases and the J gene end by 6 bases; junction bases not matched to a gene: 14.

This clonotype occurred many times. The rearrangement links TRBV10-3 to TRBJ1-5, with 8 bases lining up with TRBD1. Trimming cost V 3 bases and J 7 bases; bases outside gene matches: 8. The CDR3 spans 15 residues. The germline V gene encodes CDR1 ENHRY and CDR2 SYGVKD. The CDR3 bases are TGTGCCATCAGTGAAGCAGGGGGCGCGGGGCAGCCCCAGCATTTT. Amino acid sequence: CAISEAGGAGQPQHF.

This clonotype was picked up a small number of times. This chain connects TRBV7-8 to TRBJ2-7; a possible D gene is TRBD1 (6 bases). The CDR3 extends over 14 amino acids. Germline lookup yields CDR1 SGHVS and CDR2 FQNEAQ. The V gene lost 3 bases and the J gene lost 2 bases, with 11 bases spanning the gap. The CDR3 reads CASSFRDNAYEQYF. CDR3 coding DNA: TGTGCCAGCAGCTTCCGGGACAATGCCTACGAGCAGTACTTC.

This clonotype occurred many times. The V and J genes are TRBV3-1 and TRBJ2-2; D gene uncertain. V dropped 1 base and J dropped 3 bases, with 3 bases sitting between them. CDR1 is LGHDT and CDR2 is YNNKEL in the germline V gene (reference sequence). This CDR3 region has 13 residues. In DNA, the CDR3 is TGTGCCAGCAGCCAAGTACACACCGGGGAGCTGTTTTTT. Translated: CASSQVHTGELFF.

This clonotype has at least ten counts. This chain joins TRBV6-1 and TRBJ1-2; D remains unclear. The CDR3 length is 13 residues. Germline V CDR1 and CDR2: MNHNS, SASEGT. Deletions cut 2 bases from V and 4 bases from J, with 8 bases between. The CDR3 DNA is TGTGCCAGCAGTGAACAGCCCATCTATGGCTACACCTTC. Protein product: CASSEQPIYGYTF.

This clonotype was seen repeatedly, ten times or more. The chain has TRBV20-1 and TRBJ2-5; tentative D call: TRBD2 (6 bases). The CDR3 runs to 17 residues. Trimming stripped 4 bases from V and 5 bases from J, with 26 bases between. Per germline, CDR1 DFQATT and CDR2 SNEGSKA (reference sequence). The CDR3 spells CSAKGLILEGVTETQYF. For the CDR3, the DNA is TGCAGTGCTAAGGGGCTCATTTTGGAGGGAGTTACGGAGACCCAGTACTTC.

The chain couples TRBV12-3 or TRBV12-4 to TRBJ1-2; unclear D gene. V was clipped by 1 base and J by 8 bases, with 11 bases between them. The CDR3 runs 13 residues. This CDR3 reads CASSLVRTGGYTF. The CDR3 nucleotides are TGTGCCAGCAGTTTAGTCAGGACCGGGGGCTACACCTTC.

This clonotype was recorded once. A read error may produce the germline difference seen at one junction end. This chain's CDR3 is CSAEDPGQDLLTF. CDR3 DNA: TGCAGTGCTGAAGACCCGGGACAGGACCTACTCACCTTT. The rearrangement joins TRBV20-1 to TRBJ1-2, with 8 bases that match TRBD1. The V gene's germline CDR1 is DFQATT and CDR2 SNEGSKA (reference sequence). The CDR3 runs 13 residues.

This clonotype was counted at least ten times. The chain has TRBV28 and TRBJ1-1; tentatively, D is TRBD1 (6 bases). From germline, CDR1 is MDHEN and CDR2 SYDVKM. Trimming left V 5 bases short and J 8 bases short, with 12 bases between. The CDR3 contains 12 residues. CDR3 protein: CASSPTGREAFF. DNA of the CDR3: TGTGCCAGCAGTCCCACAGGGAGGGAAGCTTTCTTT.

The genes are TRBV12-3 or TRBV12-4 and TRBJ1-6; D is ambiguous. Trimming stripped 4 bases from V and 0 bases from J, with 7 bases between. This CDR3 has 15 residues. CDR3 protein: CASSSRSSYNSPLHF. Written as DNA, the CDR3 is TGTGCCAGCAGTTCCCGTAGCTCCTATAATTCACCCCTCCACTTT.

This clonotype was seen ten or more times. The chain uses TRBV9 and TRBJ2-1, with 12 bases aligning to TRBD2. The CDR3 loop spans 16 amino acids. Germline loops: CDR1 SGDLS, CDR2 YYNGEE. V gave up 0 bases and J gave up 7 bases; unmatched junction bases: 5. CDR3 nucleotides: TGTGCCAGCAGCGTAGCTAGCGGGAGGGCCTTTAATGAGCAGTTCTTC. Protein product: CASSVASGRAFNEQFF. Using reference TRBV9 and TRBJ2-1 for the parts outside the CDR3, the full variable domain is DSGVTQTPKHLITATGQRVTLRCSPRSGDLSVYWYQQSLDQGLQFLIQYYNGEERAKGNILERFSAQQFPDLHSELNLSSLELGDSALYFCASSVASGRAFNEQFFGPGTRLTVL.

Many counts were recorded for this clonotype. The genes are TRBV7-2 and TRBJ2-3; 7 nucleotides align to TRBD2. With 4 bases clipped from V and 2 bases from J, the junction kept 12 bases outside the gene matches. This CDR3 contains 17 residues. CDR1 is SGHTA and CDR2 is FQGNSA in the germline V gene. The CDR3 loop reads CASSSDLLAESTDTQYF. The CDR3 coding sequence is TGTGCCAGCAGCTCTGATTTGCTAGCGGAGTCCACAGATACGCAGTATTTT.

The rearrangement links TRBV25-1 to TRBJ1-2, with a tentative D call TRBD1 (5 bases). V shed 7 bases and J shed 8 bases, with 17 bases lying between them. CDR1 is MGHDK, CDR2 SYGVNS, per germline. CDR3 size: 13 residues. CDR3 sequence reads: CASTDGGLRGYTF. CDR3 coding DNA: TGTGCCAGCACAGACGGGGGATTGAGGGGCTACACCTTC.

This clonotype has at least ten counts. The gene calls are TRBV13 and TRBJ1-1; D is perhaps TRBD1 (6 bases). Trimming pared 4 bases from V and 8 bases from J, leaving 11 bases between. The CDR3 consists of 12 residues. Germline values: CDR1 PRHDT, CDR2 FYEKMQ (reference sequence). This CDR3 reads CASSSRQAEAFF. The CDR3, as DNA: TGTGCCAGCAGCTCCCGACAGGCGGAAGCTTTCTTT.

This clonotype was detected ten times or more. The chain is built from TRBV12-3 or TRBV12-4 and TRBJ1-1; D call uncertain. The V end was cut by 1 base, the J end by 6 bases, with 9 bases between. CDR3 length: 13 residues. The CDR3: CASSLESGSEAFF. CDR3 sequence (DNA): TGTGCCAGCAGTTTAGAGTCCGGGTCTGAAGCTTTCTTT.

This clonotype was recorded at least ten times. The V and J genes are TRBV12-3 or TRBV12-4 and TRBJ2-1; 11 nucleotides match TRBD1. This CDR3 spans 15 amino acids. With 7 bases clipped from V and 3 bases from J, the junction kept 5 bases outside the gene matches. The CDR3 coding sequence is TGTGCCAGCAAAACCGGGACAGGGGGCTACAATGAGCAGTTCTTC. Translation: CASKTGTGGYNEQFF.

This clonotype was observed at least ten times. A read error may account for a junction end that differs from germline. The rearrangement links TRBV29-1 to TRBJ1-1, with unresolved D. CDR3 length: 11 residues. Germline V lookup: CDR1 SQVTM, CDR2 ANQGSEA. CDR3 in amino acids: CSVEPLAEAFF. The CDR3 nucleotides read TGCAGCGTTGAACCGTTGGCTGAGGCTTTCTTT.

This clonotype has at least ten counts. This chain connects TRBV20-1 to TRBJ2-1, with 7 bases that match TRBD2. This CDR3 is built from 16 residues. Germline V gene lookup returns CDR1 DFQATT and CDR2 SNEGSKA (reference sequence). The V and J ends lost 0 bases and 3 bases, in that order; junction bases with no gene match: 8. CDR3 DNA: TGCAGTGCTAGAGACTCGACCGGGACTAACTACAATGAGCAGTTCTTC. It encodes CSARDSTGTNYNEQFF.